Listed here are 28 T cell receptor beta chains from one sample, sequenced in a study of blood T cell repertoires in COVID-19. TCRdb's copy holds only in-frame clones and misses some; the assay was immunoSEQ multiplex PCR. The table records 250,000 to 350,000 clones, 75% to 90% of them present only once. Sequencing input: peripheral blood. Receptors were obtained from a young man with active or convalescent COVID-19.

The chain uses TRBV9 and TRBJ2-3, with D uncertain. The V end was cut by 0 bases, the J end by 0 bases, with 8 bases between. Germline V CDR1 and CDR2: SGDLS, YYNGEE. There are 15 residues in the CDR3. The CDR3: CASSVAPRSTDTQYF. DNA of the CDR3: TGTGCCAGCAGCGTAGCCCCCCGGAGCACAGATACGCAGTATTTT.

The chain joins TRBV6-1 to TRBJ1-5; D gene unclear. Trimming stripped 3 bases from V and 8 bases from J, with 14 bases between. The CDR3 spans 14 residues. Germline CDR1 reads MNHNS; CDR2 reads SASEGT. The CDR3 DNA sequence: TGTGCCAGCAGTGATCTAGCAACTGTCAAGCCCCAGCATTTT. Translation: CASSDLATVKPQHF.

This chain connects TRBV4-1 to TRBJ1-2; 7 bases map to TRBD1. CDR3 length: 18 amino acids. V lost 4 bases and J lost 2; bases outside the gene matches: 16. Per germline, CDR1 MGHRA and CDR2 YSYEKL. CDR3 sequence reads: CASSRRPTGPTTNYGYTF. The CDR3 nucleotides are TGCGCCAGCAGCCGACGCCCGACAGGGCCGACCACAAACTATGGCTACACCTTC.

The chain recombines TRBV10-3 with TRBJ2-7; tentative D call: TRBD2 (5 bases). The CDR3 is made up of 16 amino acids. The germline V gene encodes CDR1 ENHRY and CDR2 SYGVKD. V lost 4 bases and J 4 bases, leaving 20 bases between the germline ends. In nucleotides, the CDR3 is TGTGCCATCAGTGTGTCTAGCCAACCTATTGATTACGAGCAGTACTTC. Protein sequence: CAISVSSQPIDYEQYF.

The chain employs TRBV7-9 and TRBJ2-3, with TRBD2 identical over 10 bases. Germline trimming cut 3 bases from V and 1 base from J; bases unmatched to any gene: 1. CDR1 and CDR2 from the germline V gene are SEHNR and FQNEAQ (reference sequence). The CDR3 is 15 amino acids. In nucleotides, the CDR3 is TGTGCCAGCAGCTTCCTAGCGGGGGGCACAGATACGCAGTATTTT. Protein product: CASSFLAGGTDTQYF.

This chain joins TRBV6-6 and TRBJ2-7; 10 bases align to TRBD2. Losses at the gene ends were 7 bases for V and 6 bases for J; bases not matched to a gene: 12. The CDR3 runs to 15 residues. Germline assignment: CDR1 MNHNY and CDR2 SVGAGI (reference sequence). CDR3 DNA sequence: TGTGCCAGCAACAAAGCTAGCGGGAGCGTTTCCGAGCAGTACTTC. This codes for CASNKASGSVSEQYF.

The genes are TRBV4-3 and TRBJ1-3; D might be TRBD1 (5 bases). The CDR3 totals 17 residues. Germline assignment: CDR1 LGHNA and CDR2 YSLEER. V was shortened by 0 bases and J by 2 bases, with 14 bases between the two germline ends. The CDR3 is CASSQDVGRGAGNTIYF. CDR3 nucleotides: TGCGCCAGCAGCCAAGATGTAGGGAGGGGAGCTGGAAACACCATATATTTT.

This chain links TRBV19 with TRBJ2-3; D is possibly TRBD1 (6 bases). Germline V gene sequence: CDR1 LNHDA, CDR2 SQIVND (reference sequence). Trimming removed 10 bases at V and 7 bases at J, with 21 bases between. The CDR3 totals 14 residues. This chain's CDR3 is CATNPQGSVYTQYF. The CDR3, as DNA: TGTGCCACCAACCCGCAGGGGAGCGTGTATACGCAGTATTTT.

The chain links TRBV19 to TRBJ2-7, with 8 bases that match TRBD1. The trim removed 5 bases at V and 4 bases at J, leaving 4 bases unmatched. Germline values: CDR1 LNHDA, CDR2 SQIVND (reference sequence). The CDR3 spans 13 residues. The CDR3 loop reads CASSAGQEYEQYF. In DNA, the CDR3 is TGTGCCAGTAGTGCGGGACAGGAGTACGAGCAGTACTTC.

The chain recombines TRBV10-3 with TRBJ2-3; 7 bases align to TRBD2. V lost 4 bases and J lost 1; bases outside the gene matches: 5. The germline gives CDR1 ENHRY, CDR2 SYGVKD. The CDR3 has 15 amino acids. This CDR3 reads CAISGREDGTDTQYF. Written as DNA, the CDR3 is TGTGCCATCAGTGGACGGGAGGATGGCACAGATACGCAGTATTTT.

J is TRBJ2-2 and V is TRBV15; 12 bases agree with TRBD2. Germline values: CDR1 LNHNV, CDR2 YYDKDF (reference sequence). CDR3 size: 18 residues. The J segment lost 2 bases and the V segment lost 5 bases, leaving 9 bases of the junction unmatched. CDR3 sequence (DNA): TGTGCCACCAGCTTTTCTTGGACTAGCGGGGTCAACACCGGGGAGCTGTTTTTT. Its translation is CATSFSWTSGVNTGELFF.

This clone has only a few counts. The rearrangement joins TRBV12-3 or TRBV12-4 to TRBJ1-6; no definite D call. There are 12 residues in the CDR3. The germline V and J ends were trimmed by 6 bases and 5 bases, with 5 bases remaining between them. CDR3 loop: CASSGNNSPLHF. In DNA form, the CDR3 reads TGTGCCAGCAGCGGTAATAATTCACCCCTCCACTTT.

The chain is built from TRBV27 and TRBJ2-1, with unresolved D. CDR3 length equals 14 residues. CDR1 is MNHEY and CDR2 is SMNVEV in the germline V gene (reference sequence). V dropped 3 bases and J dropped 3 bases, with 9 bases sitting between them. In DNA form, the CDR3 reads TGTGCCAGCAGTTTTGTTTCGTACTACAATGAGCAGTTCTTC. Amino acid sequence: CASSFVSYYNEQFF.

The chain carries TRBV9 and TRBJ1-5; D perhaps matches TRBD1 (5 bases). Germline V gene lookup returns CDR1 SGDLS and CDR2 YYNGEE. The CDR3 covers 14 residues. V shed 0 bases and J shed 7 bases, with 11 bases lying between them. CDR3 bases: TGTGCCAGCAGCGTAGCAGGGATGGGACAGCCCCAGCATTTT. This translates into CASSVAGMGQPQHF. The full variable domain, in which reference TRBV9 and TRBJ1-5 provide the parts outside the CDR3, is DSGVTQTPKHLITATGQRVTLRCSPRSGDLSVYWYQQSLDQGLQFLIQYYNGEERAKGNILERFSAQQFPDLHSELNLSSLELGDSALYFCASSVAGMGQPQHFGDGTRLSIL.

J is TRBJ1-2 and V is TRBV6-2 or TRBV6-3, with D hard to call. The CDR3 consists of 13 residues. The ends were cut back, 5 bases at V and 4 bases at J, with 11 bases in the middle. CDR1 MNHEY and CDR2 SVGEGT come from the germline V gene. CDR3: CASSNSSPYGYTF. In DNA, the CDR3 is TGTGCCAGCAGTAACAGCTCACCCTATGGCTACACCTTC.

V gene TRBV12-3 or TRBV12-4 combines with J gene TRBJ2-1; 11 bases agree with TRBD2. V was pared by 10 bases and J by 4 bases, with 3 bases of the junction left unmatched. The CDR3 contains 13 residues. Here the CDR3 reads CATRTSGYNEQFF. CDR3 DNA sequence: TGTGCCACTCGGACTAGCGGGTACAATGAGCAGTTCTTC.

The chain recombines TRBV11-2 with TRBJ2-1, with D maybe TRBD1 (5 bases). Germline V CDR1 and CDR2: SGHAT, FQNNGV. The CDR3 extends over 18 amino acids. Trimming removed 7 bases at V and 4 bases at J, with 26 bases between. CDR3 loop: CASMARSRGAQTYNEQFF. For the CDR3, the DNA is TGTGCCAGCATGGCCCGGAGTCGTGGGGCCCAGACTTACAATGAGCAGTTCTTC.

The chain is built from TRBV11-2 and TRBJ2-7, with 7 bases fitting TRBD2. The germline V gene has CDR1 SGHAT and CDR2 FQNNGV. The CDR3 loop spans 14 amino acids. V dropped 4 bases and J dropped 1; count of bases not matched to a gene: 4. CDR3 bases: TGTGCCAGCAGCTCCGTGGGGGGGTCCTACGAGCAGTACTTC. This codes for CASSSVGGSYEQYF.

The chain joins TRBV4-2 to TRBJ2-5; 10 bases fit TRBD1. V lost 4 bases, J lost 5 bases, and 7 bases stayed unmatched. CDR1 and CDR2 from the germline V gene are LGHNA and YNFKEQ. This CDR3 is 15 amino acids long. CDR3 sequence (DNA): TGTGCCAGCAGCCCCGAGACAGGGGGCAAGGAGACCCAGTACTTC. As protein: CASSPETGGKETQYF.

The V and J genes are TRBV28 and TRBJ2-5; 8 bases map to TRBD2. Germline assignment: CDR1 MDHEN and CDR2 SYDVKM. The ends lost 6 bases at V and 4 bases at J; junction bases unmatched: 10. The CDR3 length is 15 residues. This CDR3 reads CASSTNGRVAETQYF. CDR3 nucleotide sequence: TGTGCCAGCAGCACTAACGGGAGGGTAGCAGAGACCCAGTACTTC.

V gene TRBV19 combines with J gene TRBJ1-5, with D unclear. V was pared by 3 bases and J by 0 bases, with 18 bases between. CDR1 and CDR2 from the germline V gene are LNHDA and SQIVND (reference sequence). This CDR3 has 18 residues. The chain's CDR3 is CASSMGSGSWDSNQPQHF. Written as DNA, the CDR3 is TGTGCCAGTAGTATGGGAAGCGGAAGTTGGGATAGCAATCAGCCCCAGCATTTT. The full variable domain, rest sourced from reference TRBV19 and TRBJ1-5, is DGGITQSPKYLFRKEGQNVTLSCEQNLNHDAMYWYRQDPGQGLRLIYYSQIVNDFQKGDIAEGYSVSREKKESFPLTVTSAQKNPTAFYLCASSMGSGSWDSNQPQHFGDGTRLSIL.

The chain uses TRBV18 and TRBJ2-3, with D unclear. The CDR3 is 12 amino acids. The germline gives CDR1 KGHSH, CDR2 LQKENI. The V end lost 6 bases, the J end lost 1 base, and 5 bases lay between the germline ends. This CDR3 reads CASSTGTDTQYF. The CDR3 nucleotides read TGTGCCAGCTCTACGGGCACAGATACGCAGTATTTT.

This chain links TRBV3-1 (or the pseudogene TRBV3-2) with TRBJ2-3, with 8 bases lining up with TRBD2. CDR3 size: 15 residues. Germline assignment: CDR1 LGHDT and CDR2 YNNKEL (reference sequence). V was clipped by 6 bases and J by 4 bases; unmatched bases: 9. This CDR3 reads CASRETGGQADTQYF. CDR3 sequence (DNA): TGTGCCAGCAGAGAAACGGGGGGGCAGGCAGATACGCAGTATTTT.

This sequence joins TRBV27 and TRBJ2-5; 14 nucleotides align to TRBD2. Germline V CDR1 and CDR2: MNHEY, SMNVEV (reference sequence). CDR3 length: 16 residues. Trimming at V came to 3 bases and at J to 4 bases, leaving 4 bases not matched to a gene. CDR3: CASSLGTSGSGETQYF. The CDR3 coding sequence is TGTGCCAGCAGTTTGGGGACTAGCGGGAGTGGAGAGACCCAGTACTTC.

This chain joins TRBV9 and TRBJ2-7; 9 bases agree with TRBD1. Germline-derived CDR1 and CDR2 are SGDLS and YYNGEE. Trimming cost V 4 bases and J 2 bases; bases outside gene matches: 7. This CDR3 comprises 15 residues. The chain's CDR3 is CASSPLGTGPYEQYF. Written as DNA, the CDR3 is TGTGCCAGCAGCCCGCTCGGGACAGGGCCCTACGAGCAGTACTTC.

CDR3 sequence reads: CASSLEAVSGNTIYF. CDR3 in DNA: TGTGCCAGCAGCTTAGAGGCGGTCTCTGGAAACACCATATATTTT. The gene calls are TRBV7-2 and TRBJ1-3; D gene uncertain. Germline-derived CDR1 and CDR2 are SGHTA and FQGNSA. The CDR3 is made up of 15 amino acids. Trimming shortened V by 1 base and J by 0 bases, and 7 bases separated the two germline ends. Full variable domain (outside the CDR3, taken from reference TRBV7-2 and TRBJ1-3): GAGVSQSPSNKVTEKGKDVELRCDPISGHTALYWYRQSLGQGLEFLIYFQGNSAPDKSGLPSDRFSAERTGGSVSTLTIQRTQQEDSAVYLCASSLEAVSGNTIYFGEGSWLTVV.

The chain joins TRBV18 to TRBJ1-2, with 7 bases aligning to TRBD1. Germline V gene lookup returns CDR1 KGHSH and CDR2 LQKENI. The CDR3 has 14 residues. V dropped 6 bases and J dropped 7; count of bases not matched to a gene: 11. The CDR3 sequence: CASSPGTARGGYTF. The CDR3 DNA reads TGTGCCAGCTCTCCCGGGACAGCTAGGGGTGGCTACACCTTC. Supplemented by reference TRBV18 and TRBJ1-2, the full variable domain reads NAGVMQNPRHLVRRRGQEARLRCSPMKGHSHVYWYRQLPEEGLKFMVYLQKENIIDESGMPKERFSAEFPKEGPSILRIQQVVRGDSAAYFCASSPGTARGGYTFGSGTRLTVV.

This rearrangement joins TRBV7-9 to TRBJ1-4, with D possibly being TRBD1 (5 bases). V was clipped by 8 bases and J by 6 bases, with 10 bases between them. From germline, CDR1 is SEHNR and CDR2 FQNEAQ (reference sequence). The CDR3 totals 12 residues. The CDR3 nucleotides read TGTGCCAGCGGGGGGTCTCATGAAAAACTGTTTTTT. It is translated as CASGGSHEKLFF.